This T cell receptor (beta chain) was profiled in a study of blood T cell repertoires in COVID-19. About the study: Samples of COVID-19 (acute and convalescent) were obtained from the United States, Italy and Spain.

Trimming left V 1 base short and J 0 bases short, with 10 bases between. The CDR3 length is 16 residues. CDR1 is SGHTA, CDR2 FQGNSA, per germline. Self-reported history from a screening survey and questionnaire set each donor's cohort. In the source study's methods: The authors estimated nucleated cell counts from reference gene primer amplification. The table came from immunoSEQ multiplex PCR; TCRdb's copy has only in-frame clones and leaves some out. Clonal size and the V and J genes are those of that table, whereas D and trimming came from the DNA. The table lists around 250,000 clones, roughly nine tenths of them singletons, with around 1.3% in the top ten.

Sequencing was performed on PBMCs or T cells enriched from blood (not recorded which). The chain uses TRBV7-2 and TRBJ1-3, with a weak D call TRBD1 (5 bases). This sequence was found in a human donor in a cohort exposed to, infected with or recovered from COVID-19 (not recorded which). The donor label of this sample is uncertain. The CDR3 coding sequence is TGTGCCAGCAGCTTAGGACAGCGAACCTCTGGAAACACCATATATTTT. This sequence encodes CASSLGQRTSGNTIYF.